One sample yielded the 21 T cell receptor beta chains listed below, sequenced in a study of CD8+ T cells in alopecia areata. Sample treatment: oral pan-JAK inhibitor, 5-10 mg twice daily. Sequencing relied on a cDNA template that was reverse transcribed from extracted RNA. TCRdb keeps only in-frame clones here, not all; method: immunoSEQ multiplex PCR. The sample contains around 150,000 clones, roughly 82% of which appear only once. The sequences come from CD8+ T cells sorted from blood, collected at week 4, from a patient treated with tofacitinib. The receptors were sampled from a human donor with alopecia areata.

In the case of this clone: The germline gene is not matched at one end of the junction; a read error may be the cause. The rearrangement joins TRBV7-7 to TRBJ2-1; 8 bases are shared with TRBD1. The germline CDR1 and CDR2 sequences are SSHAT and FNYEAQ (reference sequence). This CDR3 has 15 amino acids. CDR3 coding DNA: TGTGCTAGCAGCTTAGCTCCCGACAGGGGCAATGAGCAGTTCTTC. Protein product: CASSLAPDRGNEQFF.

V is TRBV5-6 and J is TRBJ2-3; the D is unclear. The CDR3 totals 13 residues. The V gene's germline CDR1 is SGHDT and CDR2 YYEEEE. With 4 bases removed from V and 2 bases from J, the gap between germline ends came to 8 bases. The CDR3 sequence is CASSVGVTDTQYF. CDR3 nucleotide sequence: TGTGCCAGCAGCGTTGGGGTCACAGATACGCAGTATTTT. Full variable domain (outside the CDR3, taken from reference TRBV5-6 and TRBJ2-3): DAGVTQSPTHLIKTRGQQVTLRCSPKSGHDTVSWYQQALGQGPQFIFQYYEEEERQRGNFPDRFSGHQFPNYSSELNVNALLLGDSALYLCASSVGVTDTQYFGPGTRLTVL.

This clone came up a few times. The J gene is TRBJ2-2, the V gene TRBV13; D is possibly TRBD1 (6 bases). V dropped 5 bases and J dropped 4 bases, with 14 bases sitting between them. CDR1 and CDR2 (germline): PRHDT, FYEKMQ (reference sequence). This CDR3 region has 15 residues. CDR3 nucleotides: TGTGCCAGCAGCAATACCCCGACAGGCACCGGGGAGCTGTTTTTT. Its protein product is CASSNTPTGTGELFF.

The chain is built from TRBV7-2 and TRBJ2-1, with 7 bases aligning to TRBD2. The CDR3 sequence is 16 residues long. Germline V CDR1 and CDR2: SGHTA, FQGNSA. V was clipped by 1 base and J by 1 base; unmatched bases: 4. The CDR3 sequence is CASSLVAGVSYNEQFF. CDR3 DNA sequence: TGTGCCAGCAGCTTAGTTGCGGGGGTTTCCTACAATGAGCAGTTCTTC.

The J gene is TRBJ2-1, the V gene TRBV6-5; no firm D call. The V gene lost 2 bases and the J gene lost 6 bases, with 8 bases spanning the gap. CDR1 and CDR2 (germline): MNHEY, SVGAGI. This CDR3 contains 13 residues. DNA for the CDR3: TGTGCCAGCAGTTACGGTCCTCTCAATGAGCAGTTCTTC. Translation gives CASSYGPLNEQFF.

DNA for the CDR3: TGTGCCAGCAGTTCGGGGGGCGGGTGGCAGCCCCAGCATTTT. Protein sequence: CASSSGGGWQPQHF. This chain connects TRBV6-5 to TRBJ1-5; tentatively, D is TRBD1 (6 bases). The CDR3 contains 14 residues. V lost 4 bases, J lost 7 bases, and 14 bases lay in between. CDR1 MNHEY and CDR2 SVGAGI come from the germline V gene.

The chain links TRBV7-2 to TRBJ1-1, with D hard to call. Germline CDR1 reads SGHTA; CDR2 reads FQGNSA. Trimming took off 2 bases at V and 4 bases at J, with 17 bases between the two ends. This CDR3 has 16 residues. Here the CDR3 reads CASSLSLISPFTEAFF. CDR3 DNA: TGTGCCAGCAGCTTAAGCCTAATTAGTCCCTTCACTGAAGCTTTCTTT.

The gene calls are TRBV9 and TRBJ1-4, with TRBD1 identical over 7 bases. The J segment lost 7 bases and the V segment lost 5 bases, leaving 5 bases of the junction unmatched. This CDR3 is 13 amino acids long. Germline V gene lookup returns CDR1 SGDLS and CDR2 YYNGEE. DNA for the CDR3: TGTGCCAGCAGGGGGGACAGCGGTGAAAAACTGTTTTTT. Amino acid sequence: CASRGDSGEKLFF.

The gene calls are TRBV19 and TRBJ2-7; a possible D gene is TRBD1 (5 bases). Germline loops: CDR1 LNHDA, CDR2 SQIVND (reference sequence). This CDR3 spans 14 amino acids. The germline V and J ends were trimmed by 7 bases and 2 bases, with 15 bases remaining between them. Written as DNA, the CDR3 is TGTGCCAGTAAACCGACAGACCCTACCTACGAGCAGTACTTC. Its protein product is CASKPTDPTYEQYF.

This clone appeared a single time. The chain combines TRBV11-2 with TRBJ2-3; maybe TRBD2 (5 bases). Looked up from germline, CDR1 is SGHAT and CDR2 is FQNNGV. The V gene lost 4 bases and the J gene lost 6 bases, with 5 bases spanning the gap. The CDR3 totals 11 residues. The CDR3 loop is CASSWRDTQYF. CDR3 nucleotide sequence: TGTGCCAGCAGCTGGAGGGATACGCAGTATTTT. Using reference TRBV11-2 and TRBJ2-3 for the parts outside the CDR3, the full variable domain is EAGVAQSPRYKIIEKRQSVAFWCNPISGHATLYWYQQILGQGPKLLIQFQNNGVVDDSQLPKDRFSAERLKGVDSTLKIQPAKLEDSAVYLCASSWRDTQYFGPGTRLTVL.

This clone was detected only once. The chain uses TRBV27 and TRBJ2-1; tentative D call: TRBD1 (5 bases). V gave up 3 bases and J gave up 5 bases, with 8 bases separating them. Germline assignment: CDR1 MNHEY and CDR2 SMNVEV (reference sequence). This CDR3 contains 13 residues. The CDR3: CASSFDSDNEQFF. CDR3 nucleotide sequence: TGTGCCAGCAGTTTCGACAGCGACAATGAGCAGTTCTTC.

V gene TRBV19 combines with J gene TRBJ2-1, with 8 bases fitting TRBD1. V dropped 3 bases and J dropped 0; count of bases not matched to a gene: 7. Germline assignment: CDR1 LNHDA and CDR2 SQIVND (reference sequence). The CDR3 length is 17 residues. CDR3 in DNA: TGTGCCAGTAGTATGCTAACCGGGACAGGCTCCTACAATGAGCAGTTCTTC. Translating gives CASSMLTGTGSYNEQFF.

V usage is TRBV29-1 and J usage is TRBJ2-3, with D tentatively TRBD1 (6 bases). The germline V gene has CDR1 SQVTM and CDR2 ANQGSEA. The CDR3 has 15 amino acids. V was pared by 3 bases and J by 3 bases, with 16 bases between. The CDR3 DNA follows: TGCAGCGTTGACGGACAGACGTCGATTACAGATACGCAGTATTTT. This encodes CSVDGQTSITDTQYF.

This clone occurred once. The V gene is TRBV4-3, the J gene TRBJ2-3; 9 nucleotides match TRBD1. In germline, CDR1 is LGHNA, CDR2 YSLEER. The length of the CDR3 is 16 residues. Unmatched junction bases numbered 5, after V lost 0 bases and J lost 4 bases. This chain's CDR3 is CASSQEGQGRADTQYF. The CDR3 DNA sequence: TGCGCCAGCAGCCAAGAAGGACAGGGGAGGGCAGATACGCAGTATTTT.

This rearrangement joins TRBV7-2 to TRBJ2-7, with D perhaps matching TRBD2 (6 bases). The CDR3 loop spans 12 amino acids. In germline, CDR1 is SGHTA, CDR2 FQGNSA. V was trimmed by 5 bases and J by 6 bases, leaving 11 bases between them. The CDR3 nucleotides are TGTGCCAGCAGCACAGGACTATTCGAGCAGTACTTC. It encodes CASSTGLFEQYF.

Points on this clone: Distinct nucleotide sequences in the sample also encode this CDR3. The CDR3 bases are TGTGCCAGTAGTATAGGTGTGAACACTGAAGCTTTCTTT. It is translated as CASSIGVNTEAFF. This sequence joins TRBV19 and TRBJ1-1; D uncertain. From germline, CDR1 is LNHDA and CDR2 SQIVND (reference sequence). The V end lost 1 base, the J end lost 0 bases, and 3 bases lay between the germline ends. This CDR3 region has 13 residues. The full variable domain, in which reference TRBV19 and TRBJ1-1 provide the parts outside the CDR3, is DGGITQSPKYLFRKEGQNVTLSCEQNLNHDAMYWYRQDPGQGLRLIYYSQIVNDFQKGDIAEGYSVSREKKESFPLTVTSAQKNPTAFYLCASSIGVNTEAFFGQGTRLTVV.

The chain uses TRBV4-1 and TRBJ1-1; D unclear. CDR1 and CDR2 (germline): MGHRA, YSYEKL. The CDR3 contains 16 residues. The germline V and J ends were trimmed by 0 bases and 1 base, with 12 bases remaining between them. DNA for the CDR3: TGCGCCAGCAGCCAAGATCCCGGATTGGGGAACACTGAAGCTTTCTTT. Protein sequence: CASSQDPGLGNTEAFF.

The gene calls are TRBV7-8 and TRBJ2-3; D may match TRBD1 or TRBD2 (6 bases each). Trimming shortened V by 5 bases and J by 2 bases, and 17 bases separated the two germline ends. Germline lookup yields CDR1 SGHVS and CDR2 FQNEAQ. There are 16 residues in the CDR3. The CDR3 DNA is TGTGCCAGCAGCCCCGAGGAGGGGGTATACACAGATACGCAGTATTTT. Translation gives CASSPEEGVYTDTQYF.

This clone came up a few times. This rearrangement joins TRBV6-6 to TRBJ1-6; 9 bases line up with TRBD1. Looked up from germline, CDR1 is MNHNY and CDR2 is SVGAGI (reference sequence). With V trimmed by 8 bases and J by 6 bases, 2 bases remained unmatched. CDR3 length equals 13 residues. The DNA of the CDR3 is TGTGCCAGCCTGGGACAGGGTAATTCACCCCTCCACTTT. It encodes CASLGQGNSPLHF.

This rearrangement joins TRBV9 to TRBJ2-1; weak D call: TRBD2 (6 bases). CDR3 size: 12 residues. Germline CDR1 SGDLS, CDR2 YYNGEE. V lost 4 bases and J 5 bases, leaving 7 bases between the germline ends. CDR3: CASSRRDNEQFF. The CDR3 DNA reads as TGTGCCAGCAGCAGGAGGGACAATGAGCAGTTCTTC.

V and J are TRBV7-8 and TRBJ1-2; TRBD1 might be the D (5 bases). Germline CDR1 SGHVS, CDR2 FQNEAQ. The CDR3 has 13 residues. V lost 0 bases and J lost 6, with 8 bases in between. CDR3 amino acids: CASSLAQAHGYTF. CDR3 bases: TGTGCCAGCAGCTTAGCACAGGCTCATGGCTACACCTTC.